The 30 T cell receptor beta chains below come from one sample, sequenced in a study of control samples from healthy donors and cancer patients. Using immunoSEQ multiplex PCR, the repertoire was profiled, and TCRdb retains in-frame clones only, with some absent. The sample has around 64,000 clones, around 90% seen once. The sample consisted of PBMCs. The source of these receptors is a man aged 55 to 69 with colorectal cancer.

J is TRBJ2-1 and V is TRBV14; D may be TRBD1 (7 bases). Germline loops: CDR1 SGHDN, CDR2 FVKESK. The CDR3 has 16 residues. Between the trimmed V and J ends, which lost 1 base and 3 bases, there was a span of 13 bases. The CDR3 bases are TGTGCCAGCAGCCAAGTATGGCAGGGGGGCTACAATGAGCAGTTCTTC. This codes for CASSQVWQGGYNEQFF. Drawing the rest from reference TRBV14 and TRBJ2-1, the complete variable domain is EAGVTQFPSHSVIEKGQTVTLRCDPISGHDNLYWYRRVMGKEIKFLLHFVKESKQDESGMPNNRFLAERTGGTYSTLKVQPAELEDSGVYFCASSQVWQGGYNEQFFGPGTRLTVL.

The V gene is TRBV2, the J gene TRBJ1-1; D is possibly TRBD1 (5 bases). With 6 bases removed from V and 0 bases from J, the gap between germline ends came to 11 bases. The CDR3 totals 14 residues. Germline CDR1 SNHLY, CDR2 FYNNEI. The CDR3 coding sequence is TGTGCCAGCAGGAGCCGGGGCCTGAACACTGAAGCTTTCTTT. Its protein is CASRSRGLNTEAFF.

The rearrangement joins TRBV7-9 to TRBJ1-6, with 8 bases lining up with TRBD1. Unmatched junction bases numbered 6, after V lost 2 bases and J lost 9 bases. The CDR3 is 15 residues long. Germline loops: CDR1 SEHNR, CDR2 FQNEAQ (reference sequence). CDR3 in DNA: TGTGCCAGCAGCTTAATGGACAGGGATACTTCACCCCTCCACTTT. Amino acids: CASSLMDRDTSPLHF.

In this sample, this clone turned up a few times. The CDR3, as DNA: TGTGCCAGCAGTTTACTAGCGGGGGCCGTCGGTACGCAGTATTTT. It is translated as CASSLLAGAVGTQYF. The chain joins TRBV27 to TRBJ2-3, with 10 bases lining up with TRBD2. Germline values: CDR1 MNHEY, CDR2 SMNVEV (reference sequence). The CDR3 loop spans 15 amino acids. Germline trimming cut 2 bases from V and 8 bases from J; bases unmatched to any gene: 7.

This chain joins TRBV27 and TRBJ2-7; no definite D call. The length of the CDR3 is 12 residues. Germline lookup yields CDR1 MNHEY and CDR2 SMNVEV (reference sequence). Between the trimmed V and J ends, which lost 6 bases and 5 bases, there was a span of 11 bases. CDR3 loop: CASSVLGNEQYF. The CDR3 DNA sequence: TGTGCCAGCAGCGTGTTGGGGAACGAGCAGTACTTC.

V usage is TRBV30 and J usage is TRBJ1-2; no clear D gene. CDR3 length: 12 residues. Germline V gives CDR1 GTSNPN, CDR2 SVGIG (reference sequence). The V and J ends lost 7 bases and 8 bases respectively, with 17 bases between them. CDR3 loop: CASSPGSRGYTF. For the CDR3, the DNA is TGTGCCTCCAGTCCAGGTTCGAGGGGCTACACCTTC. Complete variable domain (other parts from reference TRBV30 and TRBJ1-2): SQTIHQWPATLVQPVGSPLSLECTVEGTSNPNLYWYRQAAGRGLQLLFYSVGIGQISSEVPQNLSASRPQDRQFILSSKKLLLSDSGFYLCASSPGSRGYTFGSGTRLTVV.

This clone was counted once. The chain combines TRBV10-1 with TRBJ2-3, with 10 positions matching TRBD1. Germline CDR1 WNHNN, CDR2 SYGVQD (reference sequence). CDR3 length: 16 amino acids. With 4 bases clipped from V and 2 bases from J, the junction kept 6 bases outside the gene matches. CDR3 residues: CASSGADRGSTDTQYF. CDR3 coding DNA: TGCGCCAGCAGTGGGGCGGACAGGGGGTCCACAGATACGCAGTATTTT.

The chain is built from TRBV5-4 and TRBJ2-7; TRBD2 matches 13 bases. The V and J ends lost 2 bases and 6 bases, in that order; junction bases with no gene match: 5. The CDR3 is made up of 15 amino acids. Germline V gives CDR1 SGHNT, CDR2 YYREEE (reference sequence). CDR3 residues: CASSLPLAGGSEQYF. CDR3 nucleotides: TGTGCCAGCAGCTTACCACTAGCGGGGGGGAGCGAGCAGTACTTC.

The chain links TRBV2 to TRBJ1-3; D is possibly TRBD1 (6 bases). Trimming removed 0 bases from V and 0 bases from J, with 6 bases in between. This CDR3 region has 15 residues. CDR1 and CDR2 from the germline V gene are SNHLY and FYNNEI. The CDR3 DNA is TGTGCCAGCAGTGAAGCAGGGGGCTCTGGAAACACCATATATTTT. The encoded protein is CASSEAGGSGNTIYF.

The chain couples TRBV2 to TRBJ1-2; 7 bases are shared with TRBD1. V was pared by 3 bases and J by 8 bases, with 9 bases of the junction left unmatched. The CDR3 consists of 14 residues. The germline V gene encodes CDR1 SNHLY and CDR2 FYNNEI. As DNA, the CDR3 is TGTGCCAGCAGTGACGCGGGGGCAGGGGGAGGCTACACCTTC. This translates into CASSDAGAGGGYTF.

As for this clone: At one end the junction does not follow the germline gene, possibly because of a read error. The V gene is TRBV7-8, the J gene TRBJ2-3, with 8 bases identical to TRBD2. The CDR3 is 13 residues long. CDR1 is SGHVS, CDR2 FQNEAQ, per germline. The CDR3 is CASSPDPAGEMNF. CDR3 coding DNA: TGTGCCAGCAGCCCCGACCCAGCGGGGGAAATGAATTTT.

The gene calls are TRBV7-8 and TRBJ1-1, with D maybe TRBD1 (5 bases). The CDR3 spans 16 residues. Germline CDR1 SGHVS, CDR2 FQNEAQ. V lost 5 bases, J lost 1 base, and 17 bases lay in between. DNA of the CDR3: TGTGCCAGCAGCGGCCCCCGTTGGGGACGGAACACTGAAGCTTTCTTT. Its translation is CASSGPRWGRNTEAFF.

The chain has TRBV6-2 or TRBV6-3 and TRBJ1-1; D not resolved. This CDR3 region has 14 residues. CDR1 and CDR2 from the germline V gene are MNHEY and SVGEGT. Trimming pared 4 bases from V and 2 bases from J, leaving 11 bases between. The CDR3 is CASSLRSINTEAFF. For the CDR3, the DNA is TGTGCCAGCAGTTTGAGGTCAATTAACACTGAAGCTTTCTTT.

The chain combines TRBV7-2 with TRBJ2-1; the match to TRBD2 covers 13 bases. CDR3 length: 16 amino acids. V shed 5 bases and J 9 bases; nucleotides not matched to a gene: 10. CDR1 is SGHTA, CDR2 FQGNSA, per germline. CDR3 nucleotide sequence: TGTGCCAGCAGCCAACTAGCGGGGGGGCGGTGGATTGAGCAGTTCTTC. This codes for CASSQLAGGRWIEQFF.

The rearrangement uses TRBV10-3 and TRBJ1-2, with D possibly being TRBD1 (5 bases). The CDR3 is 13 amino acids. Germline V gene sequence: CDR1 ENHRY, CDR2 SYGVKD. The V gene lost 2 bases and the J gene lost 6 bases, with 10 bases spanning the gap. The CDR3 DNA follows: TGTGCCATCAGTGAGACGGAGGGGCATGGCTACACCTTC. This encodes CAISETEGHGYTF.

V and J are TRBV15 and TRBJ2-1, with D perhaps matching TRBD1 or TRBD2 (5 bases each). Germline V gene sequence: CDR1 LNHNV, CDR2 YYDKDF (reference sequence). This CDR3 has 16 residues. V was trimmed by 5 bases and J by 1 base, leaving 15 bases between them. The CDR3 reads CATSQRQGRSYNEQFF. In nucleotides, the CDR3 is TGTGCCACCAGCCAGAGGCAGGGACGGTCCTACAATGAGCAGTTCTTC.

V is TRBV6-5 and J is TRBJ1-2; TRBD1 agrees at 7 bases. In germline, CDR1 is MNHEY, CDR2 SVGAGI. V was pared by 6 bases and J by 1 base, with 5 bases of the junction left unmatched. CDR3 size: 14 residues. CDR3 sequence: CASRFRDSNYGYTF. For the CDR3, the DNA is TGTGCCAGCAGGTTTCGGGACAGTAACTATGGCTACACCTTC.

This sequence joins TRBV9 and TRBJ2-7; tentative D call: TRBD2 (6 bases). Trimming left V 0 bases short and J 0 bases short, with 10 bases between. The V gene's germline CDR1 is SGDLS and CDR2 YYNGEE. The CDR3 length is 15 residues. The DNA for the CDR3 is TGTGCCAGCAGCGTAGGGACTATGAGCTCCTACGAGCAGTACTTC. Its protein is CASSVGTMSSYEQYF.

The chain carries TRBV12-5 and TRBJ1-5; D ambiguous. This CDR3 is 12 amino acids long. Trimming stripped 2 bases from V and 5 bases from J, with 4 bases between. CDR1 is LGHNT, CDR2 FRNRAP, per germline. The CDR3 DNA reads TGTGCTAGTGGTTTGCCCGATCAGCCCCAGCATTTT. Encoded protein: CASGLPDQPQHF.

The CDR3, as DNA: TGTGCCAGCAGCTTAGCAGGACTGGGGGTCGCAGATACGCAGTATTTT. Residues: CASSLAGLGVADTQYF. The chain has TRBV7-2 and TRBJ2-3; D may correspond to TRBD1 or TRBD2 (5 bases each). V lost 0 bases to trimming and J lost 4 bases, with 14 bases between them. Germline values: CDR1 SGHTA, CDR2 FQGNSA. The CDR3 covers 16 residues.

The gene calls are TRBV6-1 and TRBJ1-2; D is ambiguous. Germline lookup yields CDR1 MNHNS and CDR2 SASEGT. V lost 1 base to trimming and J lost 8 bases, with 11 bases between them. The CDR3 is made up of 13 amino acids. CDR3 region: CASSEEARRGYTF. DNA for the CDR3: TGTGCCAGCAGTGAAGAGGCCAGGCGGGGCTACACCTTC.

The chain carries TRBV4-3 and TRBJ2-2, with D perhaps TRBD1 (6 bases). This CDR3 has 15 residues. CDR1 is LGHNA and CDR2 is YSLEER in the germline V gene. Trimming stripped 0 bases from V and 10 bases from J, with 15 bases between. The CDR3 is CASSQEKGAGVELFF. CDR3 bases: TGCGCCAGCAGCCAAGAGAAAGGGGCAGGGGTGGAGCTGTTTTTT.

The chain couples TRBV29-1 to TRBJ1-1; possible D gene TRBD1, 6 bases. The CDR3 contains 13 residues. Between the trimmed V and J ends, which lost 6 bases and 0 bases, there was a span of 11 bases. Germline CDR1 SQVTM, CDR2 ANQGSEA. The CDR3 is CSVAQGMNTEAFF. The CDR3 DNA sequence: TGCAGCGTGGCACAGGGTATGAACACTGAAGCTTTCTTT.

The chain recombines TRBV27 with TRBJ1-6; D gene uncertain. The V gene lost 6 bases and the J gene lost 3 bases, with 12 bases spanning the gap. The CDR3 runs to 15 residues. Germline V lookup: CDR1 MNHEY, CDR2 SMNVEV (reference sequence). CDR3 DNA: TGTGCCAGCAGGGCGACGGCTTACTATAATTCACCCCTCCACTTT. Amino acid sequence: CASRATAYYNSPLHF.

This rearrangement joins TRBV9 to TRBJ2-5, with 10 positions matching TRBD2. This CDR3 spans 16 amino acids. Germline loops: CDR1 SGDLS, CDR2 YYNGEE. J lost 2 bases, V lost 0 bases, and 4 bases had no gene match. DNA for the CDR3: TGTGCCAGCAGCGTAGGAGGTAGCGGGGGGCAAGAGACCCAGTACTTC. This encodes CASSVGGSGGQETQYF.

CDR3 sequence (DNA): TGTGCCAGCAGCCTCAACAGCCCCTACGAGCAGTACTTC. Its translation: CASSLNSPYEQYF. The V and J genes are TRBV3-1 (or the pseudogene TRBV3-2) and TRBJ2-7; the D is unclear. Deletions cut 4 bases from V and 2 bases from J, with 9 bases between. Germline V gives CDR1 LGHDT, CDR2 YNNKEL (reference sequence). The CDR3 is 13 amino acids.

The rearrangement joins TRBV2 to TRBJ2-2; TRBD1 is a possible D gene (6 bases). Looked up from germline, CDR1 is SNHLY and CDR2 is FYNNEI. V gave up 5 bases and J gave up 1 base, with 11 bases separating them. CDR3 length: 15 residues. The CDR3, as DNA: TGTGCCAGCAGTTGGCAGGGGCTGAACACCGGGGAGCTGTTTTTT. Amino acids: CASSWQGLNTGELFF.

This clone has just one count. This CDR3 reads CARLAERNYGYTF. CDR3 sequence (DNA): TGTGCCCGTCTGGCAGAACGTAACTATGGCTACACCTTC. The chain recombines TRBV24-1 with TRBJ1-2, with D unresolved. Trimming stripped 12 bases from V and 1 base from J, with 14 bases between. CDR1 is KGHDR, CDR2 SFDVKD, per germline. This CDR3 has 13 amino acids.

The chain couples TRBV7-2 to TRBJ2-3; no firm D call. Germline CDR1 is SGHTA and CDR2 is FQGNSA. This CDR3 has 13 amino acids. V was shortened by 1 base and J by 2 bases, with 4 bases between the two germline ends. Here the CDR3 DNA reads TGTGCCAGCAGCTTAGTTGTCACAGATACGCAGTATTTT. Its translation: CASSLVVTDTQYF.

CDR3 in DNA: TGTGCCAGCAGCCAAGAGATATCGGGGTGGGGGCGTCGCGCGGGCACTGAAGCTTTCTTT. Translated, it gives CASSQEISGWGRRAGTEAFF. The rearrangement uses TRBV3-1 (or the pseudogene TRBV3-2) and TRBJ1-1; D may be TRBD1 (6 bases). The CDR3 length is 20 residues. V lost 0 bases, J lost 4 bases, and 27 bases lay in between. Germline V gene lookup returns CDR1 LGHDT and CDR2 YNNKEL (reference sequence).